Below, 29 T cell receptor beta chains from the same sample are listed, as sequenced in a study of blood T cells in healthy people across ages. Combining a sample-barcoded 5' primer with a J-beta primer mix, a second PCR ran for 7 to 11 cycles. TCRdb reprocessed the 5' RACE reads with MiXCR, giving one entry per CDR3 protein. The sample records roughly 640,000 distinct CDR3 sequences, about 30% being singletons. Sample: blood. The receptors come from an elderly woman in good health.

This clonotype was counted at least ten times. J is TRBJ2-5 and V is TRBV4-3; 7 nucleotides align to TRBD2. The trim removed 3 bases at V and 7 bases at J, leaving 2 bases unmatched. The germline CDR1 and CDR2 sequences are LGHNA and YSLEER. The CDR3 loop spans 12 amino acids. The CDR3 coding sequence is TGCGCCAGCAGCCAGAGGGAGGGGACCCAGTACTTC. It specifies CASSQREGTQYF.

This clonotype turned up a few times. A much larger clone is a single base away; this may be a read error. The J gene is TRBJ2-2, the V gene TRBV20-1, with 9 bases lining up with TRBD2. This CDR3 has 17 residues. Germline CDR1 and CDR2: DFQATT and SNEGSKA (reference sequence). The CDR3 loop reads CSARAQRGALNTGERFF. The CDR3 DNA sequence: TGCAGTGCTAGAGCCCAGCGGGGGGCCCTGAACACCGGGGAGCGGTTTTTT.

This clonotype was found a few times. CDR3 sequence: CSAPNLGQGYNEQYF. The CDR3 coding sequence is TGCAGTGCCCCGAACTTGGGACAGGGTTACAATGAGCAGTACTTC. The rearrangement uses TRBV20-1 and TRBJ2-1, with TRBD1 matching over 9 bases. TRBJ2-7 matches the DNA end more closely, so the J call is doubtful. The CDR3 is 15 amino acids. Germline V gene lookup returns CDR1 DFQATT and CDR2 SNEGSKA (reference sequence).

This clonotype was counted many times. This sequence may be a read error, since a much larger clone differs from it by one base. This chain joins TRBV7-3 and TRBJ2-5; D may be TRBD1 (5 bases). Germline CDR1 SGHTA, CDR2 FQGTGA. The CDR3 runs to 15 residues. V gave up 5 bases and J gave up 11 bases, with 24 bases separating them. CDR3 sequence: CASSRDSLERNEQYF. The CDR3 DNA reads TGTGCCAGCAGCCGAGACAGTTTAGAAAGGAATGAGCAGTACTTC. The variable domain in full, with the rest retrieved from reference TRBV7-3 and TRBJ2-5, is GAGVSQTPSNKVTEKGKYVELRCDPISGHTALYWYRQSLGQGPEFLIYFQGTGAADDSGLPNDRFFAVRPEGSVSTLKIQRTERGDSAVYLCASSRDSLERNEQYFGPGTRLLVL.

The CDR3, as DNA: TGCAGTGCCACTAGCGGGGTTAGCTCCTACAATGAGCAGTACTTC. Amino acids: CSATSGVSSYNEQYF. The chain joins TRBV20-1 to TRBJ2-1, with 10 bases identical to TRBD2. The end of the DNA fits TRBJ2-7 better, so the J call may be wrong. The CDR3 is 15 amino acids. Germline values: CDR1 DFQATT, CDR2 SNEGSKA (reference sequence).

Only a few counts were recorded for this clonotype. V and J are TRBV29-1 and TRBJ1-5; 10 positions match TRBD1. The V gene's germline CDR1 is SQVTM and CDR2 ANQGSEA. The junction had 1 base not matched to a gene; V was cut back by 0 bases and J by 2 bases. The CDR3 is 15 amino acids. The CDR3 region is CSVEDGTGGNQPQHF. The CDR3 region has the DNA TGCAGCGTTGAAGATGGGACAGGGGGCAATCAGCCCCAGCATTTT. Supplemented by reference TRBV29-1 and TRBJ1-5, the full variable domain reads SAVISQKPSRDICQRGTSLTIQCQVDSQVTMMFWYRQQPGQSLTLIATANQGSEATYESGFVIDKFPISRPNLTFSTLTVSNMSPEDSSIYLCSVEDGTGGNQPQHFGDGTRLSIL.

This clonotype has a count of ten or more. This sequence joins TRBV20-1 and TRBJ2-7, with D perhaps TRBD1 (6 bases). The CDR3 runs to 13 residues. Germline loops: CDR1 DFQATT, CDR2 SNEGSKA (reference sequence). V lost 6 bases to trimming and J lost 0 bases, with 12 bases between them. As DNA, the CDR3 is TGCAGTGCCGAAACAGGGTTCTCCTACGAGCAGTACTTC. Protein product: CSAETGFSYEQYF.

This clonotype was found many times. The rearrangement joins TRBV4-2 to TRBJ2-3; D gene uncertain. Germline-derived CDR1 and CDR2 are LGHNA and YNFKEQ. The CDR3 contains 14 residues. The V end lost 0 bases, the J end lost 0 bases, and 4 bases lay between the germline ends. DNA of the CDR3: TGTGCCAGCAGCCAAGATGGAAGCACAGATACGCAGTATTTT. Its protein product is CASSQDGSTDTQYF.

This clonotype was picked up a small number of times. The chain couples TRBV4-1 to TRBJ1-6; TRBD1 matches 7 bases. Germline trimming cut 1 base from V and 10 bases from J; bases unmatched to any gene: 10. The CDR3 has 16 residues. Germline CDR1 is MGHRA and CDR2 is YSYEKL. The CDR3 is CASSQGRDSPVSPLHF. The CDR3 DNA is TGCGCCAGCAGCCAAGGCCGGGACAGTCCCGTGTCACCCCTCCACTTT.

The V call is TRBV27, the J call TRBJ2-2; D is perhaps TRBD1 or TRBD2 (5 bases each). Germline CDR1 and CDR2: MNHEY and SMNVEV (reference sequence). The CDR3 runs 15 residues. The V gene lost 2 bases and the J gene lost 5 bases, with 12 bases spanning the gap. The CDR3 nucleotides read TGTGCCAGCAGTTTAACACCCAGGGAGACCGGGGAGCTGTTTTTT. Translation gives CASSLTPRETGELFF.

This clonotype was recorded many times. The chain links TRBV7-9 to TRBJ2-7; maybe TRBD1 (5 bases). Trimming removed 6 bases at V and 0 bases at J, with 15 bases between. The CDR3 sequence is 15 residues long. CDR1 is SEHNR and CDR2 is FQNEAQ in the germline V gene (reference sequence). In DNA form, the CDR3 reads TGTGCCAGCAGTTGGTCACAGGAATACTCCTACGAGCAGTACTTC. Its translation is CASSWSQEYSYEQYF. The full variable domain, rest sourced from reference TRBV7-9 and TRBJ2-7, is DTGVSQNPRHKITKRGQNVTFRCDPISEHNRLYWYRQTLGQGPEFLTYFQNEAQLEKSRLLSDRFSAERPKGSFSTLEIQRTEQGDSAMYLCASSWSQEYSYEQYFGPGTRLTVT.

This clonotype was counted a few times. This clone may be a read error of a much larger clone one base away. The V and J genes are TRBV20-1 and TRBJ2-5; 9 bases map to TRBD2. This CDR3 contains 15 residues. The V gene end was trimmed by 4 bases and the J gene end by 11 bases; junction bases not matched to a gene: 17. The germline V gene has CDR1 DFQATT and CDR2 SNEGSKA (reference sequence). This CDR3 reads CSATNAGGPKNEQYF. CDR3 sequence (DNA): TGCAGTGCTACCAACGCGGGGGGGCCAAAGAATGAGCAGTACTTC.

Note on this clonotype: A single base separates this from a much larger clone, so it may be a read error. In nucleotides, the CDR3 is TGTGCCAGCAGGGACTGGACCACCTACAATGAGCAGTACTTC. Residues: CASRDWTTYNEQYF. The chain recombines TRBV2 with TRBJ2-4, with a possible D match to TRBD2 (5 bases). V was clipped by 6 bases and J by 13 bases, with 22 bases between them. CDR3 length: 14 amino acids. CDR1 is SNHLY and CDR2 is FYNNEI in the germline V gene.

Only a few counts were recorded for this clonotype. J is TRBJ2-5 and V is TRBV20-1, with TRBD2 matching 7 bases. J lost 2 bases, V lost 3 bases, and 9 bases had no gene match. Germline CDR1 DFQATT, CDR2 SNEGSKA (reference sequence). The CDR3 contains 15 residues. The CDR3 coding sequence is TGCAGTGCTAGTAGGGGCCGGGGGGATCAAGAGACCCAGTACTTC. Amino acid sequence: CSASRGRGDQETQYF.

This clonotype was recorded many times. The genes are TRBV7-9 and TRBJ1-1; no clear D gene. Germline loops: CDR1 SEHNR, CDR2 FQNEAQ (reference sequence). Trimming left V 1 base short and J 4 bases short, with 25 bases between. This CDR3 is built from 19 residues. CDR3 amino acids: CASSLEPLRPVRSGTEAFF. DNA for the CDR3: TGTGCCAGCAGCTTAGAGCCCCTCCGACCCGTACGGTCAGGCACTGAAGCTTTCTTT.

About this clonotype itself: Germline and junction disagree at one end, which may indicate a read error. The V and J genes are TRBV5-1 and TRBJ2-1, with TRBD2 matching over 8 bases. CDR1 and CDR2 from the germline V gene are SGHRS and YFSETQ. The CDR3 is made up of 15 amino acids. CDR3 residues: CASSYGTSGYNEQFF. The CDR3 coding sequence is TGTGCCAGCAGTTACGGAACTAGCGGCTACAATGAGCAGTTCTTC.

V gene TRBV24-1 combines with J gene TRBJ2-1; D remains ambiguous. The CDR3 is made up of 16 amino acids. Trimming left V 1 base short and J 2 bases short, with 11 bases between. The germline CDR1 and CDR2 sequences are KGHDR and SFDVKD. CDR3: CATSDLGQAAYNEQFF. CDR3 bases: TGTGCCACCAGTGATTTAGGGCAGGCAGCCTACAATGAGCAGTTCTTC.

This clonotype was detected many times. The J gene is TRBJ2-7, the V gene TRBV6-1; tentatively, D is TRBD1 or TRBD2 (5 bases each). Germline CDR1 is MNHNS and CDR2 is SASEGT. The V and J ends lost 4 bases and 0 bases respectively, with 13 bases between them. CDR3 size: 15 residues. In DNA, the CDR3 is TGTGCCAGCAGTGCTAGATGGGGGAGCTCCTACGAGCAGTACTTC. It codes for CASSARWGSSYEQYF.

This clonotype was counted a single time. The chain uses TRBV7-2 and TRBJ2-1; tentative D call: TRBD2 (6 bases). Trimming shortened V by 0 bases and J by 0 bases, and 12 bases separated the two germline ends. CDR1 is SGHTA, CDR2 FQGNSA, per germline. This CDR3 spans 17 amino acids. The CDR3 spells CASSLAPGVSSYNEQFF. For the CDR3, the DNA is TGTGCCAGCAGCTTAGCCCCGGGGGTTTCCTCCTACAATGAGCAGTTCTTC.

This clonotype has only a few counts. A much larger clone is a single base away; this may be a read error. The chain joins TRBV12-3 or TRBV12-4 to TRBJ2-5; 10 bases are shared with TRBD2. The end of the DNA aligns better with TRBJ2-1, so the J call may be wrong. This CDR3 contains 16 residues. The chain's CDR3 is CASSLSPAGGQETQFF. The CDR3 DNA reads as TGTGCCAGCAGTTTAAGCCCAGCGGGGGGGCAAGAGACCCAGTTCTTC.

The chain carries TRBV13 and TRBJ2-2; possible D gene TRBD1, 6 bases. The CDR3 is 16 amino acids. Germline CDR1 is PRHDT and CDR2 is FYEKMQ (reference sequence). Trimming cost V 2 bases and J 1 base, with 11 bases left between them. The CDR3 sequence: CASSLLTGKNTGELFF. For the CDR3, the DNA is TGTGCCAGCAGCTTACTTACAGGGAAGAACACCGGGGAGCTGTTTTTT.

The V call is TRBV4-2, the J call TRBJ1-6; D unclear. V was shortened by 0 bases and J by 9 bases, with 9 bases between the two germline ends. This CDR3 comprises 14 residues. Germline CDR1 LGHNA, CDR2 YNFKEQ. Written as DNA, the CDR3 is TGTGCCAGCAGCCAAGACCGATTGGGTTCACCCCTCCACTTT. Translation: CASSQDRLGSPLHF.

J is TRBJ2-3 and V is TRBV15, with D perhaps TRBD2 (5 bases). The CDR3 sequence is 16 residues long. The V gene's germline CDR1 is LNHNV and CDR2 YYDKDF (reference sequence). V was pared by 0 bases and J by 3 bases, with 13 bases between. The CDR3: CATSRDSRGGTDTQYF. The CDR3, as DNA: TGTGCCACCAGCAGAGATAGCCGGGGTGGGACAGATACGCAGTATTTT. Full variable domain (missing parts from reference TRBV15 and TRBJ2-3): DAMVIQNPRYQVTQFGKPVTLSCSQTLNHNVMYWYQQKSSQAPKLLFHYYDKDFNNEADTPDNFQSRRPNTSFCFLDIRSPGLGDTAMYLCATSRDSRGGTDTQYFGPGTRLTVL.

This clonotype was detected ten times or more. The chain is built from TRBV5-5 and TRBJ2-7; D unclear. V was clipped by 0 bases and J by 4 bases, with 14 bases between them. The CDR3 totals 15 residues. Germline V gene lookup returns CDR1 SGHKS and CDR2 YYEKEE (reference sequence). The CDR3 DNA reads TGTGCCAGCAGCTTGGTGCAGACCACAACTTACGAGCAGTACTTC. Amino acid sequence: CASSLVQTTTYEQYF.

The chain combines TRBV5-1 with TRBJ1-6, with D unclear. V was pared by 4 bases and J by 0 bases, with 8 bases between. The CDR3 length is 15 residues. CDR1 and CDR2 (germline): SGHRS, YFSETQ. The CDR3 DNA reads TGCGCCAGCAGCATGATGAGCTCCTATAATTCACCCCTCCACTTT. Protein sequence: CASSMMSSYNSPLHF.

This clonotype was counted many times. This chain connects TRBV20-1 to TRBJ2-3; D may correspond to TRBD1 or TRBD2 (5 bases each). Germline V lookup: CDR1 DFQATT, CDR2 SNEGSKA (reference sequence). The CDR3 is 16 residues long. With 1 base removed from V and 7 bases from J, the gap between germline ends came to 21 bases. CDR3 in amino acids: CSARAFGVGEQNTQYF. The CDR3 region has the DNA TGCAGTGCTAGAGCATTTGGAGTAGGGGAGCAGAATACGCAGTATTTT.

This clonotype has more than one count but fewer than ten. The chain links TRBV19 to TRBJ1-4; D gene ambiguous. The CDR3 contains 13 residues. Trimming shortened V by 9 bases and J by 4 bases, and 12 bases separated the two germline ends. Germline lookup yields CDR1 LNHDA and CDR2 SQIVND (reference sequence). CDR3: CASPDPFNEKLFF. The CDR3 coding sequence is TGTGCCAGCCCGGATCCTTTTAATGAAAAACTGTTTTTT.

The chain has TRBV20-1 and TRBJ2-1; D remains unclear. Germline-derived CDR1 and CDR2 are DFQATT and SNEGSKA (reference sequence). CDR3 length equals 12 residues. Trimming shortened V by 5 bases and J by 8 bases, and 13 bases separated the two germline ends. The CDR3 DNA reads as TGCAGTGCTCCCGCCCTAGTGGATGAGCAGTTCTTC. The encoded protein is CSAPALVDEQFF.

This clonotype was found many times. The CDR3 nucleotides are TGTGCCAGCAGCGTTGGACCTAACCCCACAGATACGCAGTATTTT. Its translation is CASSVGPNPTDTQYF. This chain joins TRBV9 and TRBJ2-3; no clear D. CDR3 length: 15 amino acids. The germline CDR1 and CDR2 sequences are SGDLS and YYNGEE. V shed 2 bases and J shed 2 bases, with 12 bases lying between them.